Listed below are T cell receptor beta chains from one sample, sequenced in a study of cytomegalovirus exposure and HLA in healthy donors. Measured with immunoSEQ multiplex PCR; TCRdb has only the in-frame clones, and not every one. The sample gives roughly 180,000 clones, 65% to 85% of which show up once; roughly 4.7% is in the top ten. The sequenced sample consisted of PBMCs. These receptors were collected from a woman between 50 and 59 years old in good health and CMV-seropositive. CDR3s include the opening cysteine and the closing phenylalanine or tryptophan. Each record gives: V gene, J gene, CDR3 protein.

V: TRBV11-2; J: TRBJ2-7; CDR3: CASSSDSVVGYEQYF
V: TRBV7-9; J: TRBJ2-1; CDR3: CSSSPREQFF
V: TRBV7-9; J: TRBJ2-1; CDR3: CASSLELRGGGQFF
V: TRBV19; J: TRBJ2-3; CDR3: CASSEASGTDTQYF
V: TRBV28; J: .; CDR3: CASSLLTIYEQYF
V: TRBV5-8; J: TRBJ1-5; CDR3: CASSLVRGEVSQPQHF
V: TRBV7-2; J: TRBJ2-1; CDR3: CASSPSLAGTGLLQFF
V: TRBV6-6; J: TRBJ1-1; CDR3: CASSYSGGVTEAFF
V: TRBV10-2; J: TRBJ2-5; CDR3: CASSMGQEDGETQYF
V: TRBV5-6; J: TRBJ1-1; CDR3: CASSFDRGPNTEAFF
V: TRBV28; J: TRBJ2-1; CDR3: CASGYAGTGRYNEQFF
V: TRBV5-6; J: TRBJ2-2; CDR3: CASSFGGTNTGELFF
V: TRBV29-1; J: TRBJ1-2; CDR3: CSVPGQVYGYTF
V: TRBV7-3; J: TRBJ1-3; CDR3: CASSRVVWLLSGNTIYF
V: TRBV25-1; J: TRBJ2-1; CDR3: CASSEQVLAVANEQFF
V: TRBV4-1; J: TRBJ2-1; CDR3: CASSQEGTGIYNEQFF
V: TRBV6-1; J: TRBJ1-2; CDR3: CASSEVDRTSNGYTF
V: TRBV5-4; J: TRBJ2-3; CDR3: CASSYRQASTDTQYF
V: TRBV5-1; J: TRBJ2-2; CDR3: CASSIRTSGLGTGELFF
V: TRBV7-3; J: TRBJ1-5; CDR3: CASSSGINQPQHF
V: TRBV7-2; J: TRBJ2-5; CDR3: CASTPARRGILQETQYF
V: TRBV29-1; J: TRBJ1-2; CDR3: CSVEGTGVSNYGYTF
V: TRBV13; J: TRBJ2-5; CDR3: CASSSRTSGATYQETQYF
V: TRBV4-1; J: TRBJ2-5; CDR3: CASSRGLAGVLQETQYF
V: TRBV6-1; J: TRBJ1-1; CDR3: CASSVQGGSTEAFF
V: TRBV18; J: TRBJ2-4; CDR3: CASSPGLVAKNIQYF
V: TRBV5-8; J: TRBJ2-7; CDR3: CASSLPGEQYF
V: TRBV4-3; J: TRBJ2-1; CDR3: CASSQDLVAGAINEQFF
V: TRBV7-3; J: TRBJ2-4; CDR3: CASSLNDRGNIQYF
V: TRBV10-3; J: TRBJ2-4; CDR3: CAISDERALAKNIQYF
V: TRBV27; J: TRBJ1-2; CDR3: CASRTSGAGYGYTF
V: TRBV2; J: TRBJ2-2; CDR3: CASSEYPSTGELFF
V: TRBV27; J: TRBJ1-2; CDR3: CASSRLPSSYRETYGYTF
V: TRBV29-1; J: TRBJ2-7; CDR3: CSAISEGYYEQYF
V: TRBV28; J: TRBJ2-3; CDR3: CASSVGSGNTDTQYF
V: TRBV19; J: TRBJ1-1; CDR3: CASSPPPNTEAFF
V: TRBV7-6; J: .; CDR3: CASSLGPGGQYEQYF
V: TRBV13; J: TRBJ1-2; CDR3: CASSTGQGGILYGYTF
V: TRBV5-6; J: .; CDR3: CASSFPPRTGGYEQYF
V: TRBV10-3; J: TRBJ2-1; CDR3: CAISENSGGGSYNEQFF
V: TRBV29-1; J: TRBJ1-2; CDR3: CSAETGVLYGYTF
V: TRBV6-1; J: TRBJ1-2; CDR3: CASSEEADRGLGYTF
V: TRBV27; J: TRBJ2-1; CDR3: CASNFQPASGAYNEQFF
V: TRBV5-6; J: TRBJ1-2; CDR3: CASSRTGGGGYTF
V: TRBV7-7; J: TRBJ2-1; CDR3: CASSLQGLAGGGEQFF
V: TRBV29-1; J: TRBJ2-2; CDR3: CSAGTGGRTGELFF
V: TRBV28; J: TRBJ2-1; CDR3: CASSFPSEQFF
V: TRBV7-3; J: TRBJ2-7; CDR3: CASWEGGAYEQYF
V: TRBV9; J: TRBJ2-2; CDR3: CASSGTGELFF
V: TRBV6-4; J: TRBJ2-1; CDR3: CASSEVWGLAANNEQFF
V: TRBV5-1; J: TRBJ2-5; CDR3: CASSSSGGQETQYF
V: TRBV6-1; J: TRBJ2-7; CDR3: CASDRVAYEQYF
V: TRBV9; J: TRBJ2-3; CDR3: CASSVAHNAADTQYF
V: TRBV7-9; J: TRBJ2-7; CDR3: CSSSRTLAGIYEQYF
V: TRBV6-5; J: TRBJ1-2; CDR3: CASSYSPTGSGGYTF
V: TRBV9; J: TRBJ1-1; CDR3: CASSLQGGAEAFF
V: TRBV11-2; J: TRBJ2-3; CDR3: CASSLAGAIGDTQYF
V: TRBV7-3; J: TRBJ1-6; CDR3: CASSLSGSSYNSPLHF
V: TRBV13; J: TRBJ2-7; CDR3: CASSVASYEQYF